The 25 T cell receptor beta chains below all came from one sample that was sequenced in a study of cytomegalovirus exposure and HLA in healthy donors (dated by TCRdb to between 2016 and 2019). The library was made by the immunoSEQ multiplex PCR assay. For the multiplex PCR, a mixture combining 60 forward primers for TCR Vbeta segments and 13 reverse primers for TCR Jbeta segments was used. The table comes from immuneACCESS by way of TCRdb, which keeps in-frame sequences with V and J called. Part of the clones is missing from these tables; in studies checked, under half for an unresolved V gene and the rest for unknown reasons. The sample table holds some 99,000 clones, of which approximately 73% were seen once. The ten largest clones represent about 8.4% of the sample. What was sequenced was PBMCs. Receptor source: a man aged 35-49 years in good health and CMV-seronegative.

This clone occurred a few times. The V and J genes are TRBV6-5 and TRBJ2-1; TRBD1 matches at 8 bases. CDR3 length: 14 amino acids. V lost 7 bases, J lost 8 bases, and 10 bases stayed unmatched. In germline, CDR1 is MNHEY, CDR2 SVGAGI. The CDR3 region has the DNA TGTGCCAGCAAAAGACAGGGGCTGAGCGATGAGCAGTTCTTC. It is translated as CASKRQGLSDEQFF.

CDR3 residues: CASSLYPGLSYNSPLHF. The CDR3 DNA is TGCGCCAGCAGCTTGTATCCAGGGCTCTCCTATAATTCACCCCTCCACTTT. This rearrangement joins TRBV5-1 to TRBJ1-6; a weak D match, TRBD1 (5 bases). The CDR3 length is 17 residues. Deletions cut 1 base from V and 0 bases from J, with 11 bases between. Germline V lookup: CDR1 SGHRS, CDR2 YFSETQ.

V gene TRBV6-5 combines with J gene TRBJ2-7, with 7 nucleotides matching TRBD1. From germline, CDR1 is MNHEY and CDR2 SVGAGI. This CDR3 contains 15 residues. V shed 6 bases and J 3 bases; nucleotides not matched to a gene: 11. Here the CDR3 DNA reads TGTGCCAGCAGCTTAAAGACAGGGCGTCTCTACGAGCAGTACTTC. This gives the protein CASSLKTGRLYEQYF.

This clone was counted between two and nine times. The CDR3 bases are TGTGCCGGAAAAAGACAGGGCGGTGGCTACGAGCAGTACTTC. Protein product: CAGKRQGGGYEQYF. The chain couples TRBV28 to TRBJ2-7; 7 bases match TRBD1. Germline V gene data show CDR1 as MDHEN and CDR2 as SYDVKM. This CDR3 is built from 14 residues. J was trimmed by 3 bases and V by 11 bases; bases with no gene match: 13.

This chain joins TRBV4-1 and TRBJ1-1, with D maybe TRBD1 (5 bases). The CDR3 is made up of 17 amino acids. Trimming shortened V by 0 bases and J by 0 bases, and 14 bases separated the two germline ends. Germline V CDR1 and CDR2: MGHRA, YSYEKL. CDR3 protein: CASSQEGAGRLNTEAFF. The CDR3 coding sequence is TGCGCCAGCAGCCAAGAAGGGGCCGGACGGCTGAACACTGAAGCTTTCTTT.

This chain joins TRBV4-3 and TRBJ2-7, with 8 nucleotides matching TRBD1. The CDR3 spans 15 residues. The germline gives CDR1 LGHNA, CDR2 YSLEER. With 4 bases clipped from V and 1 base from J, the junction kept 6 bases outside the gene matches. The CDR3 protein is CASSLDRQGSYEQYF. CDR3 DNA sequence: TGCGCCAGCAGCCTCGACCGACAGGGGTCCTACGAGCAGTACTTC.

A few counts support this clone. The rearrangement links TRBV6-6 to TRBJ2-2; TRBD1 agrees at 8 bases. Trimming at V came to 6 bases and at J to 4 bases, leaving 7 bases not matched to a gene. CDR3 length: 15 residues. Germline V gene lookup returns CDR1 MNHNY and CDR2 SVGAGI (reference sequence). CDR3 DNA: TGTGCCAGCAGAACCGACAGGGGAAGCACCGGGGAGCTGTTTTTT. Its translation: CASRTDRGSTGELFF.

The V gene is TRBV4-2, the J gene TRBJ2-7; 13 positions agree with TRBD2. Germline V gives CDR1 LGHNA, CDR2 YNFKEQ. Trimming removed 0 bases from V and 1 base from J; junction bases left unmatched: 9. CDR3 length: 19 residues. The CDR3 DNA is TGTGCCAGCAGCCAAGAACTAGCGGGGGGGCCTGGCGGATCCTACGAGCAGTACTTC. The encoded protein is CASSQELAGGPGGSYEQYF.

The genes are TRBV19 and TRBJ2-7, with 8 bases fitting TRBD1. After removal of 0 bases from V and 6 bases from J, the junction contained 10 bases not matched to a gene. CDR3 length equals 16 residues. Germline CDR1 and CDR2: LNHDA and SQIVND (reference sequence). The CDR3 DNA sequence: TGTGCCAGTAGTATAGATCTGGAGACAGGGGCATGCGAGCAGTACTTC. Its translation is CASSIDLETGACEQYF.

This clone turned up a few times. The gene calls are TRBV19 and TRBJ1-2, with TRBD1 matching 11 bases. This CDR3 contains 15 residues. Germline CDR1 LNHDA, CDR2 SQIVND (reference sequence). The V gene end was trimmed by 6 bases and the J gene end by 3 bases; junction bases not matched to a gene: 6. In DNA, the CDR3 is TGTGCCAGTAGCGGACAGGGGGCAGGAGACTATGGCTACACCTTC. Its translation is CASSGQGAGDYGYTF.

This chain connects TRBV19 to TRBJ1-6; 9 bases line up with TRBD1. The CDR3 runs 18 residues. CDR1 LNHDA and CDR2 SQIVND come from the germline V gene (reference sequence). V trimming: 5 bases; J trimming: 1 base; junction bases outside the gene matches: 9. CDR3 region: CASSLLGQGKSYNSPLHF. The CDR3 DNA reads TGTGCCAGTAGTCTCCTAGGACAGGGGAAGTCCTATAATTCACCCCTCCACTTT.

This chain joins TRBV7-9 and TRBJ2-7; 11 bases map to TRBD1. With V trimmed by 5 bases and J by 3 bases, 3 bases remained unmatched. This CDR3 is 14 amino acids long. The germline V gene encodes CDR1 SEHNR and CDR2 FQNEAQ (reference sequence). The CDR3 here is CASSPGTGGYEQYF. The CDR3 bases are TGTGCCAGCAGCCCCGGGACAGGGGGCTACGAGCAGTACTTC.

The genes are TRBV7-9 and TRBJ1-6; the match to TRBD1 covers 9 bases. Germline V CDR1 and CDR2: SEHNR, FQNEAQ (reference sequence). The V and J ends lost 1 base and 12 bases, in that order; junction bases with no gene match: 10. This CDR3 contains 16 residues. In DNA form, the CDR3 reads TGTGCCAGCAGCTTAGTCCTGACAGGGGGACCCCGACCCCTCCACTTT. Amino acid sequence: CASSLVLTGGPRPLHF. The full variable domain, rest sourced from reference TRBV7-9 and TRBJ1-6, is DTGVSQNPRHKITKRGQNVTFRCDPISEHNRLYWYRQTLGQGPEFLTYFQNEAQLEKSRLLSDRFSAERPKGSFSTLEIQRTEQGDSAMYLCASSLVLTGGPRPLHFGNGTRLTVT.

This clone was seen more than once but under ten times. The gene calls are TRBV4-1 and TRBJ2-5, with 7 nucleotides matching TRBD2. CDR3 length equals 15 residues. J lost 1 base, V lost 1 base, and 3 bases had no gene match. CDR1 and CDR2 from the germline V gene are MGHRA and YSYEKL. The CDR3 is CASSQVGGIQETQYF. The CDR3 DNA reads as TGCGCCAGCAGCCAAGTCGGGGGGATCCAAGAGACCCAGTACTTC.

This clone was seen only once. This chain joins TRBV4-2 and TRBJ1-2, with TRBD1 matching 8 bases. The CDR3 runs to 13 residues. Per the germline V gene, CDR1 is LGHNA and CDR2 is YNFKEQ. With V trimmed by 5 bases and J by 8 bases, 7 bases remained unmatched. The CDR3 protein is CASSERTGRGYTF. The CDR3 nucleotides read TGTGCCAGCAGCGAAAGGACAGGGAGGGGCTACACCTTC.

There are a few counts of this clone. This chain uses TRBV6-6 with TRBJ1-1, with D tentatively TRBD1 (6 bases). CDR3 length: 16 amino acids. Trimming took 2 bases from V and 5 from J, leaving 18 bases between them. Germline V gives CDR1 MNHNY, CDR2 SVGAGI (reference sequence). CDR3 in amino acids: CASSYAPAGVETEAFF. The CDR3 bases are TGTGCCAGCAGTTACGCCCCAGCAGGGGTGGAGACTGAAGCTTTCTTT.

In DNA, the CDR3 is TGTGCCAGCAGCTGGGGACAGGGAAACACTGAAGCTTTCTTT. This codes for CASSWGQGNTEAFF. The rearrangement uses TRBV27 and TRBJ1-1; 9 bases match TRBD1. The CDR3 extends over 14 amino acids. Germline V gene data show CDR1 as MNHEY and CDR2 as SMNVEV (reference sequence). J was trimmed by 2 bases and V by 6 bases; bases with no gene match: 4.

V gene TRBV6-1 combines with J gene TRBJ1-5; 8 positions match TRBD1. This CDR3 spans 15 amino acids. Germline assignment: CDR1 MNHNS and CDR2 SASEGT. J gave up 2 bases and V 3 bases, and 3 bases lay outside the gene matches. For the CDR3, the DNA is TGTGCCAGCAGTGATCCGACAGGGGGCAATCAGCCCCAGCATTTT. Protein product: CASSDPTGGNQPQHF.

V is TRBV4-3 and J is TRBJ2-3; 8 bases fit TRBD2. The CDR3 contains 19 residues. Per germline, CDR1 LGHNA and CDR2 YSLEER. V shed 1 base and J 1 base; nucleotides not matched to a gene: 13. CDR3 sequence (DNA): TGCGCCAGCAGCCAAGCTTCAAGCGGGGGCCATCCACGCACAGATACGCAGTATTTT. It encodes CASSQASSGGHPRTDTQYF.

The chain has TRBV7-9 and TRBJ1-2; tentatively, D is TRBD1 (6 bases). The CDR3 totals 13 residues. The germline gives CDR1 SEHNR, CDR2 FQNEAQ (reference sequence). V was trimmed by 0 bases and J by 6 bases, leaving 8 bases between them. CDR3 DNA: TGTGCCAGCAGCTTAGCCAACAGGGATGGCTACACCTTC. It translates to CASSLANRDGYTF. The full variable domain, in which reference TRBV7-9 and TRBJ1-2 provide the parts outside the CDR3, is DTGVSQNPRHKITKRGQNVTFRCDPISEHNRLYWYRQTLGQGPEFLTYFQNEAQLEKSRLLSDRFSAERPKGSFSTLEIQRTEQGDSAMYLCASSLANRDGYTFGSGTRLTVV.

This clone was seen ten or more times. The same CDR3 is also encoded by other DNA sequences in this sample. The chain has TRBV4-3 and TRBJ2-1; 12 bases match TRBD2. The CDR3 consists of 16 residues. The germline CDR1 and CDR2 sequences are LGHNA and YSLEER. J lost 7 bases, V lost 0 bases, and 4 bases had no gene match. The CDR3 DNA follows: TGCGCCAGCAGCCAAGATCCTAGCGGGGGGGCAAATGAGCAGTTCTTC. This sequence encodes CASSQDPSGGANEQFF.

The chain carries TRBV29-1 and TRBJ2-1; 7 bases are shared with TRBD1. Germline V CDR1 and CDR2: SQVTM, ANQGSEA. The CDR3 sequence is 11 residues long. V trimming: 7 bases; J trimming: 10 bases; junction bases outside the gene matches: 7. The CDR3 DNA sequence: TGCAGCGACTACAGGGGACGGGAGCAGTTCTTC. It is translated as CSDYRGREQFF.

This clone turned up a few times. The rearrangement links TRBV28 to TRBJ2-1, with 8 bases aligning to TRBD1. The CDR3 loop spans 15 amino acids. Germline V CDR1 and CDR2: MDHEN, SYDVKM. J was trimmed by 3 bases and V by 2 bases; bases with no gene match: 3. The CDR3: CASSLQGANYNEQFF. As DNA, the CDR3 is TGTGCCAGCAGTTTACAGGGGGCAAACTACAATGAGCAGTTCTTC.

The rearrangement joins TRBV5-1 to TRBJ1-5, with D perhaps matching TRBD1 (5 bases). Trimming took 0 bases from V and 5 from J, leaving 12 bases between them. This CDR3 comprises 15 residues. The V gene's germline CDR1 is SGHRS and CDR2 YFSETQ. The CDR3: CASSLGAGPDQPQHF. CDR3 bases: TGCGCCAGCAGCTTGGGAGCAGGGCCCGATCAGCCCCAGCATTTT.

This clone was seen just once. The rearrangement links TRBV28 to TRBJ2-1, with unresolved D. Germline-derived CDR1 and CDR2 are MDHEN and SYDVKM. The CDR3 loop spans 16 amino acids. Trimming removed 1 base at V and 3 bases at J, with 13 bases between. The CDR3 loop is CASSLFYRGVYNEQFF. Here the CDR3 DNA reads TGTGCCAGCAGTTTATTTTATCGTGGAGTCTACAATGAGCAGTTCTTC.